This T cell receptor beta chain was sequenced for a study of OX40 agonist ivuxolimab in advanced cancers. The V gene lost 6 bases and the J gene lost 4 bases, with 8 bases spanning the gap. CDR1 SNHLY and CDR2 FYNNEI come from the germline V gene. There are 12 residues in the CDR3. This clone has just one count. Repertoires were generated with immunoSEQ multiplex PCR, while TCRdb's copy carries only in-frame clones and drops some. The data contain roughly 80,000 clones, around 81% of them singletons. The chain joins TRBV2 to TRBJ2-3; no reliable D call. The input for sequencing was CD4+ or CD8+ T cells sorted from blood, taken in a trial of the OX40 agonist ivuxolimab. This TCR was sampled from an adult with an advanced solid tumor such as melanoma, head and neck, liver or kidney cancer. The CDR3 bases are TGTGCCAGCAGCGTCGGGTCAGATACGCAGTATTTT. The encoded protein is CASSVGSDTQYF.